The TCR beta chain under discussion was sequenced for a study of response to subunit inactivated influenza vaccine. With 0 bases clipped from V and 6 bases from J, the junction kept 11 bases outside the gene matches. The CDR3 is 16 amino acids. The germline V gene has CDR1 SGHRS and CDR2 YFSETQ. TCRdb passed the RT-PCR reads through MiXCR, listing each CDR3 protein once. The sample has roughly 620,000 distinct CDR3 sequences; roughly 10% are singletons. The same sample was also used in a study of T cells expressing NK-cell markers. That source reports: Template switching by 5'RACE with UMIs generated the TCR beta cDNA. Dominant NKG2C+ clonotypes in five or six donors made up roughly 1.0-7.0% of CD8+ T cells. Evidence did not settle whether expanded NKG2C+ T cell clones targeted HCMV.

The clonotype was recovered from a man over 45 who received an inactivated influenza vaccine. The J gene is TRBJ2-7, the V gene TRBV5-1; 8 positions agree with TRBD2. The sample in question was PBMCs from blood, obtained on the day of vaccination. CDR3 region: CASSLERSVAGGEQYF. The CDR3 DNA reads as TGCGCCAGCAGCTTGGAACGGAGTGTTGCGGGAGGCGAGCAGTACTTC.